Sequencing of this TCR beta chain was carried out in a study of technical replicates of blood from a handful of donors. The table came from immunoSEQ multiplex PCR; TCRdb's copy has only in-frame clones and leaves some out. The repertoire has some 70,000 clones, less than 98% of them found once; the top ten carry 0.25% to 0.35%. The origin of this receptor is a human donor in good health. Sequenced sample: T cells isolated from PBMCs.

CDR3 sequence (DNA): TGTGCCAGCAGCTTGGACGGGAGCTCCTACAATGAGCAGTTCTTC. It is translated as CASSLDGSSYNEQFF. The V gene is TRBV5-6, the J gene TRBJ2-1; possible D gene TRBD2, 6 bases. V was shortened by 0 bases and J by 0 bases, with 7 bases between the two germline ends. The germline V gene encodes CDR1 SGHDT and CDR2 YYEEEE. This CDR3 is 15 amino acids long.